This T cell receptor beta chain is drawn from a study of CD8 T cells in ankylosing spondylitis. TCRdb itself ran the 5' RACE reads through MiXCR, one entry per CDR3 protein. Counted here are roughly 490,000 distinct CDR3 sequences, 5.3% occurring once; the ten biggest clones make up roughly 3.5%. CDR1 SEHNR and CDR2 FQNEAQ come from the germline V gene (reference sequence). Trimming removed 5 bases from V and 8 bases from J, with 10 bases in between. CDR3 size: 13 residues. Concerning this clonotype: Antigen: not known.

Study-wide results and caveats: Several highly homologous variants made up a TCR beta motif that seemed to typify ankylosing spondylitis blood. Reported data indicate significant enrichment of disease-linked clones within matched ankylosing spondylitis synovial fluid.

The chain employs TRBV7-9 and TRBJ1-6; D not certain. The origin of this receptor is a male donor with ankylosing spondylitis. The sample taken for sequencing was blood, either unsorted or a sorted T cell fraction (not recorded which). CDR3 DNA: TGTGCCAGCAGCCCGAGCGGGGATTCACCCCTCCACTTT. Translating gives CASSPSGDSPLHF.